These 30 T cell receptor beta chains were all obtained from the same sample, sequenced in a study of early T cells in non-severe SARS-CoV-2 infection. TCRdb analysed the 5' RACE reads with MiXCR anew, one entry per CDR3 protein. The sample consists of more than 20,000 distinct CDR3 sequences, approximately 4.4% of them appearing once. The source material was whole blood. These receptors were obtained from an adult who was a healthcare worker with PCR-confirmed SARS-CoV-2 infection or an uninfected control (not recorded which).

The table lists this clonotype with a few counts. This chain joins TRBV3-1 and TRBJ1-6, with D possibly being TRBD1 (5 bases). CDR3 size: 15 residues. Deletions cut 2 bases from V and 8 bases from J, with 13 bases between. Germline-derived CDR1 and CDR2 are LGHDT and YNNKEL (reference sequence). CDR3 sequence (DNA): TGTGCCAGCAGCCAATCAGCTGGGGCCTATTCACCCCTCCACTTT. Protein: CASSQSAGAYSPLHF.

The chain has TRBV3-1 and TRBJ2-2; TRBD1 is a possible D gene (6 bases). With 4 bases removed from V and 6 bases from J, the gap between germline ends came to 12 bases. Germline V gene lookup returns CDR1 LGHDT and CDR2 YNNKEL (reference sequence). CDR3 length: 14 amino acids. The chain's CDR3 is CASSLRTVAGELFF. The CDR3 bases are TGTGCCAGCAGCCTACGGACAGTCGCCGGGGAGCTGTTTTTT.

This clonotype occurred a few times. The chain joins TRBV12-3 or TRBV12-4 to TRBJ1-6; D remains ambiguous. The CDR3 length is 11 residues. V lost 3 bases and J lost 10, with 4 bases in between. The CDR3 is CASSFGSPLHF. For the CDR3, the DNA is TGTGCCAGCAGTTTTGGATCACCCCTCCACTTT.

The chain recombines TRBV7-9 with TRBJ2-7; D is ambiguous. This CDR3 contains 14 residues. Trimming removed 1 base at V and 0 bases at J, with 7 bases between. CDR1 is SEHNR, CDR2 FQNEAQ, per germline (reference sequence). The CDR3 spells CASSLVTTSYEQYF. CDR3 in DNA: TGTGCCAGCAGCTTAGTCACTACCTCCTACGAGCAGTACTTC.

This clonotype came up a few times. The chain uses TRBV4-1 and TRBJ2-7, with D perhaps being TRBD1 or TRBD2 (5 bases each). CDR3 length: 16 amino acids. The V gene lost 1 base and the J gene lost 5 bases, with 18 bases spanning the gap. The germline CDR1 and CDR2 sequences are MGHRA and YSYEKL. In DNA, the CDR3 is TGCGCCAGCAGCCAAGTTACCGACAGAGGCGGGCACGAGCAGTACTTC. This codes for CASSQVTDRGGHEQYF.

This clonotype was recorded at least ten times. The chain joins TRBV4-2 to TRBJ2-3; the match to TRBD2 covers 15 bases. The germline V gene has CDR1 LGHNA and CDR2 YNFKEQ. Losses at the gene ends were 4 bases for V and 2 bases for J; bases not matched to a gene: 4. CDR3 size: 17 residues. The CDR3 DNA is TGTGCCAGCAGCCTCGGACTAGCGGGGGGGATCACAGATACGCAGTATTTT. Its protein is CASSLGLAGGITDTQYF.

This clonotype was seen at least ten times. The V call is TRBV7-8, the J call TRBJ2-5; D call uncertain. Trimming shortened V by 4 bases and J by 5 bases, and 8 bases separated the two germline ends. The CDR3 extends over 12 amino acids. CDR1 is SGHVS and CDR2 is FQNEAQ in the germline V gene. For the CDR3, the DNA is TGTGCCAGCAGCTCCTTTGGGGAGACCCAGTACTTC. It yields the protein CASSSFGETQYF.

Ten or more counts support this clonotype. The chain recombines TRBV5-1 with TRBJ1-2; D perhaps matches TRBD1 (6 bases). The V and J ends lost 6 bases and 8 bases respectively, with 20 bases between them. The CDR3 has 14 amino acids. CDR1 is SGHRS and CDR2 is YFSETQ in the germline V gene. The CDR3 nucleotides are TGCGCCAGCAAACCTAACAGGGTGCTGAGGGGCTACACCTTC. Its translation is CASKPNRVLRGYTF.

There are many counts of this clonotype. This chain connects TRBV10-3 to TRBJ1-3; D remains unclear. Looked up from germline, CDR1 is ENHRY and CDR2 is SYGVKD. The CDR3 has 15 residues. V lost 7 bases, J lost 2 bases, and 15 bases lay in between. As DNA, the CDR3 is TGTGCCATCATAGGCGATGGGATAGCTGGAAACACCATATATTTT. This encodes CAIIGDGIAGNTIYF.

This clonotype was detected many times. V is TRBV6-5 and J is TRBJ2-2; a possible D gene is TRBD1 (5 bases). CDR3 length: 15 amino acids. V gave up 2 bases and J gave up 4 bases, with 11 bases separating them. Germline V lookup: CDR1 MNHEY, CDR2 SVGAGI. The CDR3 here is CASSYMAGPTGELFF. CDR3 DNA sequence: TGTGCCAGCAGTTACATGGCAGGGCCCACCGGGGAGCTGTTTTTT.

The chain recombines TRBV7-8 with TRBJ2-3; no reliable D call. CDR3 length: 15 amino acids. The V gene's germline CDR1 is SGHVS and CDR2 FQNEAQ. The V end lost 0 bases, the J end lost 0 bases, and 7 bases lay between the germline ends. CDR3 in DNA: TGTGCCAGCAGCTTAGCGGGTACCAGCACAGATACGCAGTATTTT. This translates into CASSLAGTSTDTQYF.

In this sample, this clonotype turned up many times. Its ends do not fully match the called genes, so a read error is possible. The chain couples TRBV27 to TRBJ2-3, with D perhaps being TRBD1 or TRBD2 (5 bases each). Germline V gene lookup returns CDR1 MNHEY and CDR2 SMNVEV (reference sequence). The CDR3 runs 12 residues. The chain's CDR3 is CASTQPGRPILF. The CDR3, as DNA: TGTGCCAGCACTCAACCGGGACGGCCCATTCTTTTT.

This chain connects TRBV25-1 to TRBJ2-3, with D tentatively TRBD2 (5 bases). Trimming shortened V by 0 bases and J by 3 bases, and 13 bases separated the two germline ends. Germline V gene lookup returns CDR1 MGHDK and CDR2 SYGVNS. The CDR3 is 16 residues long. The CDR3 bases are TGTGCCAGCAGTGAATATGGAATAGCGTATACAGATACGCAGTATTTT. The encoded protein is CASSEYGIAYTDTQYF.

In regard to this clonotype: A much larger clone differs by one base, so this may be a read error. The chain has TRBV6-1 and TRBJ2-1; TRBD1 agrees at 8 bases. With V trimmed by 11 bases and J by 9 bases, 18 bases remained unmatched. The V gene's germline CDR1 is MNHNS and CDR2 SASEGT. The CDR3 contains 15 residues. The CDR3 spells CACYHGGQGIGEQFF. The CDR3 nucleotides are TGTGCCTGTTACCACGGAGGACAGGGTATCGGTGAGCAGTTCTTC.

This rearrangement joins TRBV29-1 to TRBJ2-1, with 12 nucleotides matching TRBD1. The CDR3 covers 17 residues. From germline, CDR1 is SQVTM and CDR2 ANQGSEA. V shed 6 bases and J 0 bases; nucleotides not matched to a gene: 9. In nucleotides, the CDR3 is TGCAGCGTCTCCGGGACAGGGGGCGTTTCCTCCTACAATGAGCAGTTCTTC. Encoded protein: CSVSGTGGVSSYNEQFF.

This clonotype was observed many times. The chain uses TRBV6-1 and TRBJ2-2; D gene uncertain. V gave up 6 bases and J gave up 5 bases, with 13 bases separating them. This CDR3 has 14 residues. From germline, CDR1 is MNHNS and CDR2 SASEGT. The DNA of the CDR3 is TGTGCCAGCAGCCTCGTGACTGGGACCGGGGAGCTGTTTTTT. Translation: CASSLVTGTGELFF.

The rearrangement uses TRBV11-2 and TRBJ2-7; TRBD2 matches at 9 bases. The germline CDR1 and CDR2 sequences are SGHAT and FQNNGV. V dropped 2 bases and J dropped 0; count of bases not matched to a gene: 17. There are 20 residues in the CDR3. The CDR3 coding sequence is TGTGCCAGCAGCTTAACGGGAGCCGCAGGAGGACTAGCGAACTCCTACGAGCAGTACTTC. This sequence encodes CASSLTGAAGGLANSYEQYF.

In its sample, this clonotype was seen many times. The J gene is TRBJ2-3, the V gene TRBV9; no clear D. V lost 0 bases and J 0 bases, leaving 5 bases between the germline ends. Germline V CDR1 and CDR2: SGDLS, YYNGEE. This CDR3 comprises 14 residues. The CDR3 bases are TGTGCCAGCAGCGTAGGACCAAGCACAGATACGCAGTATTTT. Translation: CASSVGPSTDTQYF. Full variable domain (remainder filled in from reference TRBV9 and TRBJ2-3): DSGVTQTPKHLITATGQRVTLRCSPRSGDLSVYWYQQSLDQGLQFLIQYYNGEERAKGNILERFSAQQFPDLHSELNLSSLELGDSALYFCASSVGPSTDTQYFGPGTRLTVL.

V and J are TRBV12-3 or TRBV12-4 and TRBJ2-5, with 8 bases aligning to TRBD1. Unmatched junction bases numbered 12, after V lost 4 bases and J lost 5 bases. The CDR3 is 16 residues long. CDR3 residues: CASSSGQQGVDETQYF. CDR3 DNA sequence: TGTGCCAGCAGTTCCGGACAACAGGGGGTTGATGAGACCCAGTACTTC.

Judged by abundance, this clonotype is medium-sized. The DNA of the CDR3 is TGTGCCAGCAGCCAAGATTGGAGCGGCTTGCCCTACAATGAGCAGTTCTTC. It specifies CASSQDWSGLPYNEQFF. This chain connects TRBV3-1 to TRBJ2-1; D might be TRBD2 (5 bases). V lost 0 bases and J 2 bases, leaving 14 bases between the germline ends. The CDR3 is 17 residues long. Germline values: CDR1 LGHDT, CDR2 YNNKEL (reference sequence).

This chain connects TRBV6-2 or TRBV6-3 to TRBJ2-3, with 16 bases identical to TRBD2. CDR1 is MNHEY, CDR2 SVGEGT, per germline. Germline trimming cut 6 bases from V and 0 bases from J; bases unmatched to any gene: 6. This CDR3 has 18 residues. The CDR3 DNA sequence: TGTGCCAGCAGACTGCCGGGACTAGCGGGGGGGAGCACAGATACGCAGTATTTT. Its protein product is CASRLPGLAGGSTDTQYF.

This clonotype was seen ten or more times. The chain has TRBV18 and TRBJ1-2, with D possibly matching TRBD1 (6 bases). Trimming stripped 2 bases from V and 3 bases from J, with 10 bases between. This CDR3 region has 14 residues. Germline CDR1 is KGHSH and CDR2 is LQKENI. CDR3 in DNA: TGTGCCAGCTCACCAACTCCAGGGGACTATGGCTACACCTTC. Protein sequence: CASSPTPGDYGYTF.

The J gene is TRBJ2-5, the V gene TRBV7-9; no definite D call. From germline, CDR1 is SEHNR and CDR2 FQNEAQ (reference sequence). V dropped 2 bases and J dropped 5 bases, with 12 bases sitting between them. The CDR3 is 14 amino acids. Written as DNA, the CDR3 is TGTGCCAGCAGCTTATACAGTCCGGTGGAGACCCAGTACTTC. This encodes CASSLYSPVETQYF.

This clonotype was recorded many times. This rearrangement joins TRBV29-1 to TRBJ2-7; 8 bases are a match to TRBD1. With 6 bases clipped from V and 3 bases from J, the junction kept 7 bases outside the gene matches. In germline, CDR1 is SQVTM, CDR2 ANQGSEA. This CDR3 spans 13 amino acids. CDR3: CSVGTGWIYEQYF. The CDR3 DNA is TGCAGCGTAGGGACAGGCTGGATCTACGAGCAGTACTTC.

CDR3 DNA: TGTGCCAGCAGGGCCAGCGGGAGCCCCTTCGAGCAGTACTTC. The encoded protein is CASRASGSPFEQYF. The chain has TRBV2 and TRBJ2-7; 8 nucleotides agree with TRBD2. This CDR3 spans 14 amino acids. Germline CDR1 is SNHLY and CDR2 is FYNNEI. V lost 6 bases, J lost 6 bases, and 10 bases stayed unmatched.

This clonotype was seen at least ten times. The chain uses TRBV7-8 and TRBJ2-7, with 9 bases lining up with TRBD1. Looked up from germline, CDR1 is SGHVS and CDR2 is FQNEAQ. The V and J ends lost 5 bases and 3 bases, in that order; junction bases with no gene match: 8. The CDR3 runs to 15 residues. The DNA for the CDR3 is TGTGCCAGCAGCCCCCGCCGGGACAGGGACTACGAGCAGTACTTC. Its protein product is CASSPRRDRDYEQYF.

The table lists this clonotype with many counts. V and J are TRBV29-1 and TRBJ2-1; unclear D gene. From germline, CDR1 is SQVTM and CDR2 ANQGSEA. The CDR3 sequence is 13 residues long. The V gene lost 7 bases and the J gene lost 3 bases, with 13 bases spanning the gap. The CDR3 sequence is CSAVQNIYNEQFF. The DNA of the CDR3 is TGCAGCGCCGTACAGAACATCTACAATGAGCAGTTCTTC.

This clonotype was observed a handful of times. The CDR3: CASSNLAGGPRGTDTQYF. The CDR3 nucleotides read TGTGCCAGCAGTAACCTAGCGGGAGGCCCCCGAGGGACAGATACGCAGTATTTT. The chain carries TRBV28 and TRBJ2-3, with 11 bases that match TRBD2. V shed 5 bases, J shed 3 bases, and the junction held 13 bases outside the gene matches. Germline CDR1 and CDR2: MDHEN and SYDVKM. CDR3 length: 18 residues.

This clonotype has ten or more counts. The J gene is TRBJ2-3, the V gene TRBV20-1; TRBD2 aligns across 10 bases. The CDR3 runs to 15 residues. V lost 3 bases, J lost 2 bases, and 5 bases stayed unmatched. Germline CDR1 reads DFQATT; CDR2 reads SNEGSKA (reference sequence). This CDR3 is CSARPSGSNTDTQYF. In DNA form, the CDR3 reads TGCAGTGCTAGGCCTAGCGGGAGTAACACAGATACGCAGTATTTT.

This clonotype was seen ten or more times. The chain employs TRBV6-2 or TRBV6-3 and TRBJ2-7; D may be TRBD1 or TRBD2 (5 bases each). This CDR3 comprises 15 residues. V was clipped by 3 bases and J by 3 bases, with 15 bases between them. The germline CDR1 and CDR2 sequences are MNHEY and SVGEGT. CDR3 in DNA: TGTGCCAGCAGTTATCCCGTGGGACGGAACTACGAGCAGTACTTC. It encodes CASSYPVGRNYEQYF.